The count of the clone carrying this T cell receptor (beta chain) is one. Germline V gene data show CDR1 as MDHEN and CDR2 as SYDVKM. With 6 bases removed from V and 4 bases from J, the gap between germline ends came to 13 bases. The CDR3 loop spans 14 amino acids. This sample is drawn from a study of blood T cell repertoires in COVID-19. Study at large: Collection of acute and convalescent COVID-19 samples took place in the United States, Italy and Spain. PBMCs, B-cell-depleted T cells, or T cells were the source of the cDNA or gDNA that made up the material.

Profiling relied on immunoSEQ multiplex PCR, and the TCRdb table lists in-frame clones only, not all of them. Of about 91,000 clones in the sample, 70% to 80% were seen once. The sequence was obtained from a man aged 65-85 years with acute or convalescent COVID-19. This chain uses TRBV28 with TRBJ1-5; TRBD1 might be the D (5 bases). The sequencing input was peripheral blood. The CDR3 nucleotides read TGTGCCAGCAGGACAGAACTGGGGAATCAGCCCCAGCATTTT. Amino acids: CASRTELGNQPQHF.